One sample yielded the 12 T cell receptor beta chains listed below, sequenced in a study of tumor-infiltrating lymphocytes in localized non-small cell lung cancer. TCRdb keeps only in-frame clones here, not all; method: immunoSEQ multiplex PCR. The sample includes about 12,000 clones, roughly 80% of them seen just once. The sample taken for sequencing was lung tumor tissue. Every receptor here comes from a human donor with non-small cell lung cancer.

The chain joins TRBV27 to TRBJ1-5; D may be TRBD1 (5 bases). Germline V CDR1 and CDR2: MNHEY, SMNVEV (reference sequence). This CDR3 region has 16 residues. V was pared by 5 bases and J by 1 base, with 15 bases between. CDR3 in amino acids: CASSGGMTQSNQPQHF. In DNA, the CDR3 is TGTGCCAGCAGTGGGGGGATGACACAAAGCAATCAGCCCCAGCATTTT.

The chain uses TRBV5-4 and TRBJ1-2; D ambiguous. Germline V gene lookup returns CDR1 SGHNT and CDR2 YYREEE (reference sequence). This CDR3 is 14 amino acids long. V dropped 0 bases and J dropped 3 bases, with 9 bases sitting between them. CDR3 residues: CASSLALQDYGYTF. For the CDR3, the DNA is TGTGCCAGCAGCTTGGCGTTGCAGGACTATGGCTACACCTTC.

V and J are TRBV9 and TRBJ1-2, with TRBD1 identical over 9 bases. V lost 1 base to trimming and J lost 7 bases; unmatched junction nucleotides: 5. CDR3 size: 14 residues. Germline V CDR1 and CDR2: SGDLS, YYNGEE. The CDR3 sequence is CASSVQTGGGGYTF. The CDR3 DNA reads TGTGCCAGCAGCGTACAAACAGGGGGCGGTGGCTACACCTTC.

This clone ranks as medium-sized (0.01 to 0.1%). The chain couples TRBV14 to TRBJ1-1; D ambiguous. Trimming left V 4 bases short and J 4 bases short, with 7 bases between. Germline values: CDR1 SGHDN, CDR2 FVKESK. CDR3 size: 12 residues. CDR3 loop: CASSPFATEAFF. The CDR3 nucleotides are TGTGCCAGCAGCCCTTTTGCCACTGAAGCTTTCTTT.

This chain connects TRBV9 to TRBJ2-3; 9 nucleotides align to TRBD1. Per germline, CDR1 SGDLS and CDR2 YYNGEE. The CDR3 runs to 18 residues. V lost 3 bases and J lost 6; bases outside the gene matches: 17. The CDR3 loop is CASSGGDRVRWVGDTQYF. The CDR3 DNA sequence: TGTGCCAGCAGCGGAGGGGACAGGGTCCGGTGGGTGGGGGATACGCAGTATTTT.

V and J are TRBV28 and TRBJ2-2; D not resolved. This CDR3 comprises 14 residues. Between the trimmed V and J ends, which lost 4 bases and 6 bases, there was a span of 12 bases. Per the germline V gene, CDR1 is MDHEN and CDR2 is SYDVKM. CDR3 region: CASSSGEQPGELFF. CDR3 DNA: TGTGCCAGCAGTTCCGGTGAGCAGCCCGGGGAGCTGTTTTTT.

The rearrangement links TRBV5-1 to TRBJ2-1, with 9 bases aligning to TRBD2. The CDR3 extends over 16 amino acids. Per the germline V gene, CDR1 is SGHRS and CDR2 is YFSETQ. V shed 2 bases and J 7 bases; nucleotides not matched to a gene: 10. The CDR3 loop reads CASSFDGTSHVNEQFF. The CDR3 DNA follows: TGCGCCAGCAGCTTTGATGGGACTAGCCACGTGAATGAGCAGTTCTTC.

The V and J genes are TRBV11-3 and TRBJ1-1; D gene ambiguous. Germline assignment: CDR1 SGHNT and CDR2 YENEEA. This CDR3 has 13 amino acids. V was clipped by 5 bases and J by 3 bases, with 10 bases between them. CDR3 nucleotide sequence: TGTGCCAGCAGCCCCCAACAATACACTGAAGCTTTCTTT. It is translated as CASSPQQYTEAFF.

The J gene is TRBJ1-1, the V gene TRBV7-2; the D is unclear. V was cut by 5 bases and J by 2 bases, with 3 bases left in between. Germline V gene lookup returns CDR1 SGHTA and CDR2 FQGNSA. The CDR3 spans 11 residues. CDR3 coding DNA: TGTGCCAGCAGCCAAAACACTGAAGCTTTCTTT. Amino acid sequence: CASSQNTEAFF. The entire variable domain, with the rest obtained from reference TRBV7-2 and TRBJ1-1, is as follows: GAGVSQSPSNKVTEKGKDVELRCDPISGHTALYWYRQSLGQGLEFLIYFQGNSAPDKSGLPSDRFSAERTGGSVSTLTIQRTQQEDSAVYLCASSQNTEAFFGQGTRLTVV.

V is TRBV5-1 and J is TRBJ2-1, with D possibly TRBD2 on 5 matching bases. The CDR3 covers 15 residues. Germline V gene data show CDR1 as SGHRS and CDR2 as YFSETQ. V was pared by 4 bases and J by 0 bases, with 11 bases between. CDR3 in DNA: TGCGCCAGCAGCACGGACTCCAGCTCCTACAATGAGCAGTTCTTC. Amino acid sequence: CASSTDSSSYNEQFF.

The table lists this clone with a count of one. The rearrangement uses TRBV30 and TRBJ1-2, with 8 bases identical to TRBD1. This CDR3 is 15 amino acids long. V shed 5 bases, J shed 4 bases, and the junction held 12 bases outside the gene matches. Germline V gene lookup returns CDR1 GTSNPN and CDR2 SVGIG (reference sequence). This CDR3 is CAWGIPGQAFYGYTF. DNA of the CDR3: TGTGCCTGGGGGATACCGGGACAGGCCTTCTATGGCTACACCTTC.

This clone is a singleton in its sample. The rearrangement uses TRBV19 and TRBJ1-4; D uncertain. CDR3 length: 14 amino acids. The germline V gene has CDR1 LNHDA and CDR2 SQIVND (reference sequence). V shed 7 bases and J shed 7 bases, with 16 bases lying between them. DNA of the CDR3: TGTGCCAGTACCGCGACCGGTTCATTTGAAAAACTGTTTTTT. Protein product: CASTATGSFEKLFF.